This TCR beta chain derives from a study of OX40 agonist ivuxolimab in advanced cancers. Study as a whole: Patients were treated with intravenous ivuxolimab, dosed at 0.01 to 10 mg/kg and infused every 2 weeks. Of the participants, 40% had some prior anti-PD-1, anti-PD-L1 or anti-CTLA-4 therapy, which was allowed.

The assay was immunoSEQ multiplex PCR, and TCRdb's table has in-frame clones only and misses some. The sample contains 40,000 to 60,000 clones, around 90% of which appear only once. Germline lookup yields CDR1 LNHDA and CDR2 SQIVND (reference sequence). This CDR3 is built from 14 residues. Deletions cut 7 bases from V and 4 bases from J, with 14 bases between. This clone was observed a handful of times. The antigen is unknown. General study points: CD4+ and CD8+ blood T cells expanded clonally by week 6 at 0.1 to 3.0 mg/kg. Compared with others, partial responders at 0.1-3.0 mg/kg displayed clonal expansion among the lowest.

This sequence joins TRBV19 and TRBJ1-5, with D maybe TRBD1 (5 bases). This TCR came from an adult with an advanced solid tumor such as melanoma, head and neck, liver or kidney cancer. Sequencing used CD4+ or CD8+ T cells sorted from blood, obtained in a trial of the OX40 agonist ivuxolimab. DNA of the CDR3: TGTGCCAGTACCGCCGGGGCAAGGAATCAGCCCCAGCATTTT. Protein product: CASTAGARNQPQHF.